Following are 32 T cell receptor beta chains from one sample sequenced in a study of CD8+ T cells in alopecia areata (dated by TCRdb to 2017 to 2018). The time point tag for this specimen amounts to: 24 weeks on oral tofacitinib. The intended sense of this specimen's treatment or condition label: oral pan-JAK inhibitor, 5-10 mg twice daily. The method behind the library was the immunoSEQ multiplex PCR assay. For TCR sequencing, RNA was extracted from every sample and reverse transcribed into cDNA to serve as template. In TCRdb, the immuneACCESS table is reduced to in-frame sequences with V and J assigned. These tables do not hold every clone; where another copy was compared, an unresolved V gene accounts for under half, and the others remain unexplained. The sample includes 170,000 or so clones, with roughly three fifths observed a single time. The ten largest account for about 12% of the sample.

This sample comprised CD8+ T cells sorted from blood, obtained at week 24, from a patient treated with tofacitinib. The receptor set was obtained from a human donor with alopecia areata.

In DNA form, the CDR3 reads TGTGCCAGCAGTCAGGGGCTGGACTACACCTTC. Residues: CASSQGLDYTF. The V call is TRBV6-4, the J call TRBJ1-2; weak D call: TRBD1 (6 bases). V lost 5 bases, J lost 10 bases, and 11 bases lay in between. CDR1 MRHNA and CDR2 SNTAGT come from the germline V gene. The CDR3 has 11 amino acids.

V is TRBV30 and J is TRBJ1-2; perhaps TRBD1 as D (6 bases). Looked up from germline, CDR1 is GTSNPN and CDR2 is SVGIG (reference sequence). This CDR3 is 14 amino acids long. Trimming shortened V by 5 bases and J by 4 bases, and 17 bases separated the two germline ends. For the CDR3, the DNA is TGTGCCTGGGCCCGACAGACAGGCGGCTATGGCTACACCTTC. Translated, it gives CAWARQTGGYGYTF.

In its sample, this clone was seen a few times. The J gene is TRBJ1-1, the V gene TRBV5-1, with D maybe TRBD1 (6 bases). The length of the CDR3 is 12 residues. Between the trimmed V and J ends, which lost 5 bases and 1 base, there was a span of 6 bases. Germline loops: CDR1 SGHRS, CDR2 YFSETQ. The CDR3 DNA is TGCGCCAGCAGACAGGGGAACACTGAAGCTTTCTTT. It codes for CASRQGNTEAFF. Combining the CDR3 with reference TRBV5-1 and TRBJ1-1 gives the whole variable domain KAGVTQTPRYLIKTRGQQVTLSCSPISGHRSVSWYQQTPGQGLQFLFEYFSETQRNKGNFPGRFSGRQFSNSRSEMNVSTLELGDSALYLCASRQGNTEAFFGQGTRLTVV.

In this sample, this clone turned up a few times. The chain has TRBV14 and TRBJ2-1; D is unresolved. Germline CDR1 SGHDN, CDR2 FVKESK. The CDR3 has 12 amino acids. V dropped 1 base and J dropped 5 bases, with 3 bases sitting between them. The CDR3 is CASSQVHNEQFF. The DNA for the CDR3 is TGTGCCAGCAGCCAAGTTCACAATGAGCAGTTCTTC.

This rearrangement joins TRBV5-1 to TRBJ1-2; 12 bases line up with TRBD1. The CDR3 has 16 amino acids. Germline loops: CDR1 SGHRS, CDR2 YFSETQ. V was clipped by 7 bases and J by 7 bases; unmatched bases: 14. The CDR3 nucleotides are TGCGCCAGCCGCCAAAGGGACAGGGGGCGAGGTAGTGGCTACACCTTC. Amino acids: CASRQRDRGRGSGYTF. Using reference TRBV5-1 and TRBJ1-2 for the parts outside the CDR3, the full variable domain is KAGVTQTPRYLIKTRGQQVTLSCSPISGHRSVSWYQQTPGQGLQFLFEYFSETQRNKGNFPGRFSGRQFSNSRSEMNVSTLELGDSALYLCASRQRDRGRGSGYTFGSGTRLTVV.

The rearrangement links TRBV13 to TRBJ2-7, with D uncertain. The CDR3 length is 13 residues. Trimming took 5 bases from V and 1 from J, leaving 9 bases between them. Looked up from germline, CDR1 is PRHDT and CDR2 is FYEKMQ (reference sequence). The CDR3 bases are TGTGCCAGCAGCCAGGAAAGGTCCTACGAGCAGTACTTC. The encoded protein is CASSQERSYEQYF.

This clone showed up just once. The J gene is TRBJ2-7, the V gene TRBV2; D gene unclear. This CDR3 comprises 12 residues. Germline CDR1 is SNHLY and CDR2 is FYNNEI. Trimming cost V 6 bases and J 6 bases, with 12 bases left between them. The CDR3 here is CASSLNSAEQYF. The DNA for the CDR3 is TGTGCCAGCAGCCTTAACAGTGCCGAGCAGTACTTC.

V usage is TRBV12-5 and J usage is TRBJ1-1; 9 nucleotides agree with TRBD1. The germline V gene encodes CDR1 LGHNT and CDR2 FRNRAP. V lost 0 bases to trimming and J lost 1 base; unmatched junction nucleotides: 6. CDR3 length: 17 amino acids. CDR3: CASGLVHRGPQNTEAFF. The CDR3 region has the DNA TGTGCTAGTGGTTTGGTTCACAGGGGGCCTCAGAACACTGAAGCTTTCTTT.

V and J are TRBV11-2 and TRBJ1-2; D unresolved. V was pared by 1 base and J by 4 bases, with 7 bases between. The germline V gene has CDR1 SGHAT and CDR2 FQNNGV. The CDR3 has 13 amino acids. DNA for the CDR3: TGTGCCAGCAGCTTAGGAGCACTCTATGGCTACACCTTC. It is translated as CASSLGALYGYTF. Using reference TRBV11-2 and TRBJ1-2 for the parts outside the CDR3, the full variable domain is EAGVAQSPRYKIIEKRQSVAFWCNPISGHATLYWYQQILGQGPKLLIQFQNNGVVDDSQLPKDRFSAERLKGVDSTLKIQPAKLEDSAVYLCASSLGALYGYTFGSGTRLTVV.

The CDR3 sequence is CASTNRVETYEQYF. The CDR3 coding sequence is TGTGCCAGCACCAACCGGGTCGAGACCTACGAGCAGTACTTC. The gene calls are TRBV13 and TRBJ2-7; D not resolved. The V gene lost 7 bases and the J gene lost 2 bases, with 15 bases spanning the gap. Germline-derived CDR1 and CDR2 are PRHDT and FYEKMQ (reference sequence). The CDR3 runs 14 residues.

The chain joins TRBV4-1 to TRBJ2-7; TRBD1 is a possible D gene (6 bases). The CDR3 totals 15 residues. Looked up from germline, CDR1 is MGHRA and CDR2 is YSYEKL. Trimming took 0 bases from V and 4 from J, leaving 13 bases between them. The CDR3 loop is CASSQEQGQNYEQYF. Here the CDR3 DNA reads TGCGCCAGCAGCCAAGAGCAGGGGCAGAATTACGAGCAGTACTTC.

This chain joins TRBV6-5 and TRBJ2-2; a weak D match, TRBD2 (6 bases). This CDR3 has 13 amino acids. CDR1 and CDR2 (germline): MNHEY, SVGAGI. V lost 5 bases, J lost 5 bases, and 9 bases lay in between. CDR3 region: CASSGSGTGELFF. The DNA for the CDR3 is TGTGCCAGCAGTGGGAGCGGGACCGGGGAGCTGTTTTTT.

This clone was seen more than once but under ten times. The CDR3 nucleotides read TGCAGCGTTGAAGGGAACTACTGGGAGTCGTATGGCTACACCTTC. Translation: CSVEGNYWESYGYTF. The chain carries TRBV29-1 and TRBJ1-2; no firm D call. Trimming stripped 1 base from V and 5 bases from J, with 17 bases between. This CDR3 has 15 amino acids. Looked up from germline, CDR1 is SQVTM and CDR2 is ANQGSEA. The full variable domain, completed using reference TRBV29-1 and TRBJ1-2, is SAVISQKPSRDICQRGTSLTIQCQVDSQVTMMFWYRQQPGQSLTLIATANQGSEATYESGFVIDKFPISRPNLTFSTLTVSNMSPEDSSIYLCSVEGNYWESYGYTFGSGTRLTVV.

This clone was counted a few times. The CDR3 region is CASSTTGRIYGYTF. The DNA of the CDR3 is TGTGCCAGCAGCACGACAGGGCGGATCTATGGCTACACCTTC. The chain recombines TRBV7-9 with TRBJ1-2; 7 bases agree with TRBD1. The CDR3 is 14 amino acids. Unmatched junction bases numbered 7, after V lost 5 bases and J lost 4 bases. Per the germline V gene, CDR1 is SEHNR and CDR2 is FQNEAQ (reference sequence).

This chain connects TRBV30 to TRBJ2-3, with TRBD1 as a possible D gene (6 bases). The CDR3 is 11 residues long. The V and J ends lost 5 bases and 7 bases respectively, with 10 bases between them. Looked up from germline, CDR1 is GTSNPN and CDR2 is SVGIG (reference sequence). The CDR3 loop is CAWLGANTQYF. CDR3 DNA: TGTGCCTGGCTGGGGGCGAATACGCAGTATTTT.

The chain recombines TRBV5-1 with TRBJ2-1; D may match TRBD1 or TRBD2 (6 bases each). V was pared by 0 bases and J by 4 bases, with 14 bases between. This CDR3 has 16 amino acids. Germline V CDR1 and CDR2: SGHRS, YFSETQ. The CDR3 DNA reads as TGCGCCAGCAGCTTGGGCCGGGGGCCGACGTACAATGAGCAGTTCTTC. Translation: CASSLGRGPTYNEQFF.

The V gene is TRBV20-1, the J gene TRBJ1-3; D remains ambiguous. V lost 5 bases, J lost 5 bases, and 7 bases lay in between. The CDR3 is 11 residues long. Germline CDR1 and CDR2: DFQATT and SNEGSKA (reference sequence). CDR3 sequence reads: CSAEDRNTIYF. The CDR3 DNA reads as TGCAGTGCTGAGGATAGAAACACCATATATTTT.

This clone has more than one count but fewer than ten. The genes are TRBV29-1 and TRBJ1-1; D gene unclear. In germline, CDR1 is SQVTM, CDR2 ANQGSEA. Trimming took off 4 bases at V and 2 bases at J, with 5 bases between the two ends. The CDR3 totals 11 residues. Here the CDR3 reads CSVAVNTEAFF. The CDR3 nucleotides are TGCAGCGTTGCGGTAAACACTGAAGCTTTCTTT.

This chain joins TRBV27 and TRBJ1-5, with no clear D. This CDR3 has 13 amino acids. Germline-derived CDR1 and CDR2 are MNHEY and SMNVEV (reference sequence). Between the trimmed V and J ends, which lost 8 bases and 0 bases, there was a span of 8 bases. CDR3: CASGPYSNQPQHF. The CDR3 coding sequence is TGTGCCAGCGGGCCATATAGCAATCAGCCCCAGCATTTT.

The CDR3 here is CAWSDSDTGELFF. The CDR3 nucleotides are TGTGCCTGGAGTGACTCAGACACCGGGGAGCTGTTTTTT. The gene calls are TRBV30 and TRBJ2-2; the D is unclear. V shed 1 base and J shed 3 bases, with 6 bases lying between them. The CDR3 sequence is 13 residues long. The germline V gene encodes CDR1 GTSNPN and CDR2 SVGIG (reference sequence).

CDR3 amino acids: CASSLAVQAGNTIYF. In nucleotides, the CDR3 is TGTGCCAGCAGCTTAGCGGTTCAGGCTGGAAACACCATATATTTT. The V and J genes are TRBV7-8 and TRBJ1-3; D is undetermined. Germline CDR1 and CDR2: SGHVS and FQNEAQ. The V end was cut by 0 bases, the J end by 2 bases, with 8 bases between. CDR3 length: 15 amino acids.

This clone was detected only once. The CDR3 nucleotides are TGTGCCAGCAGTGGAAATTCCGGGGAGACCCAGTACTTC. The encoded protein is CASSGNSGETQYF. The chain is built from TRBV6-4 and TRBJ2-5; no clear D gene. V gave up 4 bases and J gave up 5 bases, with 11 bases separating them. This CDR3 comprises 13 residues. Germline assignment: CDR1 MRHNA and CDR2 SNTAGT.

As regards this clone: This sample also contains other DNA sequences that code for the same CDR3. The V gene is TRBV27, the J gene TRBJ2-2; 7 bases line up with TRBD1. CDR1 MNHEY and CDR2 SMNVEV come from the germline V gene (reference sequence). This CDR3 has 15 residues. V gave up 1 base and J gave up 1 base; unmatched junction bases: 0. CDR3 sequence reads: CASSLWTGNTGELFF. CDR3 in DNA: TGTGCCAGCAGTTTATGGACAGGGAACACCGGGGAGCTGTTTTTT.

CDR3 coding DNA: TGCGCCAGCAGCCAAGGTGGTGGCAGGGAAGGCCACGAGCAGTACTTC. Encoded protein: CASSQGGGREGHEQYF. This rearrangement joins TRBV4-1 to TRBJ2-7; a possible D gene is TRBD1 (5 bases). The CDR3 is 16 residues long. Germline CDR1 MGHRA, CDR2 YSYEKL. Trimming took off 1 base at V and 5 bases at J, with 18 bases between the two ends.

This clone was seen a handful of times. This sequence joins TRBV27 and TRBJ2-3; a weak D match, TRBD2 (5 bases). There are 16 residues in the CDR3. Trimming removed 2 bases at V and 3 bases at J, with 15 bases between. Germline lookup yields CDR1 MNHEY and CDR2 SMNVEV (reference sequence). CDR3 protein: CASSLGEAVGTDTQYF. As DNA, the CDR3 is TGTGCCAGCAGTTTAGGAGAAGCGGTAGGGACAGATACGCAGTATTTT.

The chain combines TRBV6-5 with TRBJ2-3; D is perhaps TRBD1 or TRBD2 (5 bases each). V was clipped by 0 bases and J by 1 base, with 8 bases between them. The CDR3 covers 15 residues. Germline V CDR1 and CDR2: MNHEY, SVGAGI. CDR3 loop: CASSYSLGGTDTQYF. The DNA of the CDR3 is TGTGCCAGCAGTTACTCATTGGGGGGCACAGATACGCAGTATTTT.

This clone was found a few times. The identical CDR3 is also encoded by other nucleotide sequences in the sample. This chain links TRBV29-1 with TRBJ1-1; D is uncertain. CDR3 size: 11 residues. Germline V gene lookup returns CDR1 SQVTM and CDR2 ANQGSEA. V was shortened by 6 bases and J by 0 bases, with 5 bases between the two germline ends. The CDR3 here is CSVVLNTEAFF. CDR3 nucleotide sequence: TGCAGCGTGGTTCTGAACACTGAAGCTTTCTTT.

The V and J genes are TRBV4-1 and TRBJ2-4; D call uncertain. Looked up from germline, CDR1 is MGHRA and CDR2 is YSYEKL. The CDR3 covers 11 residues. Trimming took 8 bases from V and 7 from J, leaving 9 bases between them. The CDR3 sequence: CASGNGNIQYF. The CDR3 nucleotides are TGCGCCAGCGGTAATGGGAACATTCAGTACTTC.

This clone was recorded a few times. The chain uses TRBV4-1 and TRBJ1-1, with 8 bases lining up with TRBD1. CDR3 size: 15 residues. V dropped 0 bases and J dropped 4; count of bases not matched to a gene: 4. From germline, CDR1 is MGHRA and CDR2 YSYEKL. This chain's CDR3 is CASSQDHRGTTEAFF. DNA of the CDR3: TGCGCCAGCAGCCAAGATCACAGGGGGACCACTGAAGCTTTCTTT.

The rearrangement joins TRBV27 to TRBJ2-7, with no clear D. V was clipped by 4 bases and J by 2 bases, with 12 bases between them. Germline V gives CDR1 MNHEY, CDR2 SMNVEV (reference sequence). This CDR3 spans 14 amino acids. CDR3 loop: CASSSPTAAYEQYF. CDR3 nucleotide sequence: TGTGCCAGCAGTTCTCCGACGGCCGCCTACGAGCAGTACTTC.

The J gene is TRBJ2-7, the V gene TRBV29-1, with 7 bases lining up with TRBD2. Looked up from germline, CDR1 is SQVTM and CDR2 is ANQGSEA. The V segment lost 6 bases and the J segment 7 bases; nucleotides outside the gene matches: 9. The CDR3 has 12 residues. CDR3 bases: TGCAGCGTCCGGGACTACCTCTTAGAGCAGTACTTC. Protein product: CSVRDYLLEQYF.

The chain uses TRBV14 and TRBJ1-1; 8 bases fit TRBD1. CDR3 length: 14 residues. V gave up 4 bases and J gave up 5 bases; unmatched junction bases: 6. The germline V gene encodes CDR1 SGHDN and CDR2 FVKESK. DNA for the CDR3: TGTGCCAGCAGCCCCGGACAGGGTGGAACTGAAGCTTTCTTT. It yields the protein CASSPGQGGTEAFF.